This TCR beta chain is drawn from a study of blood T cell repertoires in COVID-19. Study-wide context: Samples representing acute and convalescent COVID-19 were sourced from the United States, Italy and Spain. PBMCs, B-cell-depleted T cells, or T cells were the source of the cDNA or gDNA that made up the material.

In the authors' methods: Amplification with reference gene primers provided the estimates of nucleated cell counts. Profiled with immunoSEQ multiplex PCR; TCRdb holds only in-frame clones, not every one. V and J calls and clone size come straight from that table; D and trimming were deduced from the DNA. This sample has roughly 440,000 clones, with approximately 88% found just once. The CDR3 covers 20 residues. Those enrolled in Seattle joined during active infection and were followed longitudinally afterward. The sequenced sample consisted of peripheral blood. The sequence came from a woman between 50 and 59 years old with COVID-19, enrolled during active disease. V and J are TRBV12-2 and TRBJ2-1; the table's D call, TRBD2, was not checked against the DNA. TRBV12-2 is a pseudogene segment. The CDR3 spells CASRLAETSGGRQSSDEQFF. The CDR3 region has the DNA TGTGCAAGTCGCTTAGCCGAGACTAGCGGGGGCCGCCAATCCTCCGATGAGCAGTTCTTC.